The 20 T cell receptor beta chains in this list originate from one sample, sequenced in a study of beta chain features in type 1 diabetes. General study results and limits: Shorter TCRB CDR3s, moderately but significantly so, were found in Type 1 diabetes patients in all four CD4+ subsets.

Isolated RNA was reverse transcribed in full, so expressed TCRB transcripts were sequenced. Assay: immunoSEQ multiplex PCR; the TCRdb copy retains only in-frame clones and omits some. The profile shows 40,000 to 45,000 clones, 66% of them singletons. Antigens of these TCRs are unknown. Specimen: Tregs from blood. These receptors originate from a woman younger than 35 with type 1 diabetes.

This clone has only a few counts. The chain combines TRBV25-1 with TRBJ2-7; 9 bases are a match to TRBD1. The V segment lost 4 bases and the J segment 3 bases; nucleotides outside the gene matches: 4. This CDR3 is 14 amino acids long. CDR1 MGHDK and CDR2 SYGVNS come from the germline V gene. The CDR3 coding sequence is TGTGCCAGCAGTGCCGGGACAGGGTTCTACGAGCAGTACTTC. Residues: CASSAGTGFYEQYF.

The chain employs TRBV7-9 and TRBJ1-1; a possible D gene is TRBD1 (6 bases). The CDR3 length is 14 residues. Germline assignment: CDR1 SEHNR and CDR2 FQNEAQ (reference sequence). The germline V and J ends were trimmed by 4 bases and 11 bases, with 20 bases remaining between them. Here the CDR3 DNA reads TGTGCCAGCAGCTCCCGGGGGGGGCCGCTAGGGGCTTTCTTT. This sequence encodes CASSSRGGPLGAFF.

This clone has only a few counts. The chain is built from TRBV4-1 and TRBJ2-1; D unclear. The CDR3 length is 15 residues. Trimming shortened V by 0 bases and J by 9 bases, and 15 bases separated the two germline ends. The germline V gene has CDR1 MGHRA and CDR2 YSYEKL. The CDR3 reads CASSQERLAVAEQFF. CDR3 nucleotide sequence: TGCGCCAGCAGCCAAGAAAGACTCGCGGTTGCTGAGCAGTTCTTC.

This clone was recorded a few times. The gene calls are TRBV10-3 and TRBJ2-5, with 9 bases aligning to TRBD2. V lost 6 bases and J lost 3; bases outside the gene matches: 2. The germline V gene has CDR1 ENHRY and CDR2 SYGVKD. The CDR3 length is 13 residues. The CDR3 region has the DNA TGTGCCATCAGATTAGCGGGAGAAGAGACCCAGTACTTC. Protein product: CAIRLAGEETQYF.

This chain joins TRBV28 and TRBJ1-2, with 7 bases aligning to TRBD1. V trimming: 6 bases; J trimming: 5 bases; junction bases outside the gene matches: 21. The germline CDR1 and CDR2 sequences are MDHEN and SYDVKM. This CDR3 region has 18 residues. CDR3 DNA sequence: TGTGCCAGCAGATCCCCCTGGACAGGAGACTCCGGATGGTATGGCTACACCTTC. It specifies CASRSPWTGDSGWYGYTF.

This clone was picked up one time. The V gene is TRBV28, the J gene TRBJ2-5, with 7 bases lining up with TRBD2. With the DNA end fitting TRBJ2-7 better, the J assignment may be wrong. This CDR3 is 15 amino acids long. In germline, CDR1 is MDHEN, CDR2 SYDVKM. CDR3 coding DNA: TGTGCCAGCAGTATAGGACTAGTTGTGCAATACGAGCAGTACTTC. Amino acid sequence: CASSIGLVVQYEQYF.

This clone appeared a few times. The V and J genes are TRBV19 and TRBJ2-1; possible D gene TRBD2, 5 bases. Trimming removed 7 bases at V and 9 bases at J, with 16 bases between. Per the germline V gene, CDR1 is LNHDA and CDR2 is SQIVND (reference sequence). The length of the CDR3 is 13 residues. This chain's CDR3 is CASTLSRGSEQFF. CDR3 coding DNA: TGTGCCAGTACCTTGAGCCGGGGATCTGAGCAGTTCTTC.

This clone came up a few times. This sequence joins TRBV28 and TRBJ2-3; 9 positions match TRBD1. V shed 4 bases, J shed 4 bases, and the junction held 9 bases outside the gene matches. The length of the CDR3 is 16 residues. Germline CDR1 and CDR2: MDHEN and SYDVKM. Written as DNA, the CDR3 is TGTGCCAGCAGTTCCCCGGGACAGGGAAGTGCAGATACGCAGTATTTT. It translates to CASSSPGQGSADTQYF.

The chain uses TRBV5-1 and TRBJ2-3; D is possibly TRBD2 (7 bases). The V and J ends lost 4 bases and 6 bases respectively, with 15 bases between them. Germline-derived CDR1 and CDR2 are SGHRS and YFSETQ. The CDR3 runs to 14 residues. The CDR3 DNA reads as TGCGCCAGCAGCGCCGGGGGGCCCCCCGATACGCAGTATTTT. Its translation is CASSAGGPPDTQYF.

The genes are TRBV18 and TRBJ2-4; 9 positions agree with TRBD2. CDR3 length: 16 residues. With V trimmed by 2 bases and J by 3 bases, 5 bases remained unmatched. CDR1 is KGHSH and CDR2 is LQKENI in the germline V gene. CDR3 nucleotides: TGTGCCAGCTCACCAGCTGGCGGGGGGGTCAAAAACATTCAGTACTTC. Translated, it gives CASSPAGGGVKNIQYF.

Relative to its sample, this clone is medium-sized (0.01 to 0.1%). The V gene is TRBV7-2, the J gene TRBJ1-1; D ambiguous. Germline V gene lookup returns CDR1 SGHTA and CDR2 FQGNSA. The V gene lost 0 bases and the J gene lost 10 bases, with 9 bases spanning the gap. This CDR3 contains 12 residues. CDR3 residues: CASSLAGQAAFF. The DNA for the CDR3 is TGTGCCAGCAGCTTAGCAGGCCAGGCAGCTTTCTTT.

The V call is TRBV7-3, the J call TRBJ2-1; 8 bases fit TRBD2. This CDR3 has 16 amino acids. Unmatched junction bases numbered 15, after V lost 4 bases and J lost 10 bases. The germline gives CDR1 SGHTA, CDR2 FQGTGA. As DNA, the CDR3 is TGTGCCAGCAGCTCCGGGAAGCTAGCGGGCACCGACGAGCAGTTCTTC. This codes for CASSSGKLAGTDEQFF.

The rearrangement uses TRBV2 and TRBJ2-7; TRBD2 agrees at 7 bases. Germline V lookup: CDR1 SNHLY, CDR2 FYNNEI. This CDR3 comprises 14 residues. V was clipped by 9 bases and J by 7 bases; unmatched bases: 15. DNA of the CDR3: TGTGCCAGAAGATCAACAGCGGGACTGGGTGAGCAGTACTTC. Protein sequence: CARRSTAGLGEQYF.

The CDR3 loop reads CASSFVEANSPLHF. CDR3 DNA sequence: TGCGCCAGCAGCTTTGTGGAGGCAAATTCACCCCTCCACTTT. The V call is TRBV5-1, the J call TRBJ1-6, with no clear D. Germline V gene data show CDR1 as SGHRS and CDR2 as YFSETQ. The CDR3 consists of 14 residues. V was pared by 2 bases and J by 7 bases, with 10 bases between.

Only a few counts were recorded for this clone. The J gene is TRBJ2-1, the V gene TRBV7-2; D possibly corresponds to TRBD2 (5 bases). CDR1 and CDR2 from the germline V gene are SGHTA and FQGNSA. Trimming took off 2 bases at V and 4 bases at J, with 12 bases between the two ends. The length of the CDR3 is 15 residues. CDR3 coding DNA: TGTGCCAGCAGCTTAAGTTCTAGGAGGTACAATGAGCAGTTCTTC. Translated: CASSLSSRRYNEQFF.

The chain is built from TRBV5-1 and TRBJ2-7, with 15 bases that match TRBD2. CDR1 and CDR2 (germline): SGHRS, YFSETQ. V lost 4 bases, J lost 4 bases, and 9 bases stayed unmatched. CDR3 length: 17 residues. DNA for the CDR3: TGCGCCAGCAGCCTCCTAGGGGGGACTAGCGGGAGGTACGAGCAGTACTTC. It translates to CASSLLGGTSGRYEQYF.

The rearrangement joins TRBV5-4 to TRBJ2-1; 10 nucleotides align to TRBD2. CDR3 length: 16 amino acids. Germline CDR1 SGHNT, CDR2 YYREEE (reference sequence). V was pared by 0 bases and J by 8 bases, with 8 bases of the junction left unmatched. In DNA, the CDR3 is TGTGCCAGCAGCTTGGGTGGGACTAGCGTCACGGATGAGCAGTTCTTC. It translates to CASSLGGTSVTDEQFF.

This chain links TRBV28 with TRBJ1-5, with D perhaps matching TRBD1 (6 bases). CDR3 length: 15 amino acids. V was clipped by 3 bases and J by 2 bases, with 11 bases between them. Germline lookup yields CDR1 MDHEN and CDR2 SYDVKM. CDR3 residues: CASSFFGGGNQPQHF. DNA for the CDR3: TGTGCCAGCAGTTTCTTTGGGGGCGGCAATCAGCCCCAGCATTTT.

The genes are TRBV15 and TRBJ2-1, with TRBD1 matching 9 bases. Germline CDR1 and CDR2: LNHNV and YYDKDF (reference sequence). This CDR3 comprises 16 residues. The V segment lost 1 base and the J segment 7 bases; nucleotides outside the gene matches: 8. CDR3: CATSRVRDRVGNEQFF. The DNA for the CDR3 is TGTGCCACCAGCAGAGTAAGGGACAGGGTAGGAAATGAGCAGTTCTTC.

This clone occurred a few times. The J gene is TRBJ2-5, the V gene TRBV18; D is undetermined. Trimming took off 0 bases at V and 2 bases at J, with 7 bases between the two ends. Germline V gene lookup returns CDR1 KGHSH and CDR2 LQKENI. The CDR3 totals 14 residues. The CDR3 region has the DNA TGTGCCAGCTCACCACCGGCGACTCAAGAGACCCAGTACTTC. It is translated as CASSPPATQETQYF.